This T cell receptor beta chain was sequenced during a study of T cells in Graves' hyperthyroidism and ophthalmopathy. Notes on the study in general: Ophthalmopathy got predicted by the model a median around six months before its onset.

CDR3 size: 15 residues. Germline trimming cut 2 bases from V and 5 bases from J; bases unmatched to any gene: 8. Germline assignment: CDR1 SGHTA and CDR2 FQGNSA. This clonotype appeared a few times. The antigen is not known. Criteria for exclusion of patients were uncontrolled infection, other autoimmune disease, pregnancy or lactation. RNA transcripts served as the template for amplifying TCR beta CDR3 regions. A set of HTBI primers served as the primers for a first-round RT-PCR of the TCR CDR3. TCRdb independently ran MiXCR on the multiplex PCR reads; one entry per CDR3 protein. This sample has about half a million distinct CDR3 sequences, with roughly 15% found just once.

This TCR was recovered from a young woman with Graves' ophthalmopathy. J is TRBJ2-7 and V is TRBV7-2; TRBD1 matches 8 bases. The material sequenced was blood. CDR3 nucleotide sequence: TGTGCCAGCAGCTTAAACCCGCAGGGGGCCCACGAGCAGTACTTC. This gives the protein CASSLNPQGAHEQYF.